This TCR beta chain was obtained from a study of CD8+CD57+ T cells in acquired aplastic anemia. About the research overall: An average of about 3.2 ug of DNA was obtained from sorted CD4+ and CD8+ cells. As sequenced from healthy donors, CD4+ cells averaged about 10 million reads. Study-level findings and limits: For CD8+ Simpson's diversity, patients and controls showed no significant difference. A set of twenty-nine CD8+ CDR3 sequences was shared between patients and controls, and these sequences appeared highly expressed in patients.

This clonotype came up many times. The antigen is not known. Genomic DNA was employed as the template in profiling TCR beta VDJ and CDR3. TCRdb redid the calling of the reads with MiXCR, one entry per CDR3 protein. The table includes around 230,000 distinct CDR3 sequences, over 60% detected once. CDR1 and CDR2 (germline): SGDLS, YYNGEE. Between the trimmed V and J ends, which lost 0 bases and 2 bases, there was a span of 7 bases. CDR3 length equals 14 residues. Sequenced input: sorted CD4+, CD8+, or CD8+CD57+ T cells (not recorded which) from PBMCs. The V and J genes are TRBV9 and TRBJ2-3; D call uncertain. The TCR sequence derives from a human donor in good health. CDR3: CASSVAGATDTQYF. The CDR3 region has the DNA TGTGCCAGCAGCGTAGCGGGCGCCACAGATACGCAGTATTTT. Together with reference TRBV9 and TRBJ2-3, the CDR3 gives the full variable domain: DSGVTQTPKHLITATGQRVTLRCSPRSGDLSVYWYQQSLDQGLQFLIQYYNGEERAKGNILERFSAQQFPDLHSELNLSSLELGDSALYFCASSVAGATDTQYFGPGTRLTVL.